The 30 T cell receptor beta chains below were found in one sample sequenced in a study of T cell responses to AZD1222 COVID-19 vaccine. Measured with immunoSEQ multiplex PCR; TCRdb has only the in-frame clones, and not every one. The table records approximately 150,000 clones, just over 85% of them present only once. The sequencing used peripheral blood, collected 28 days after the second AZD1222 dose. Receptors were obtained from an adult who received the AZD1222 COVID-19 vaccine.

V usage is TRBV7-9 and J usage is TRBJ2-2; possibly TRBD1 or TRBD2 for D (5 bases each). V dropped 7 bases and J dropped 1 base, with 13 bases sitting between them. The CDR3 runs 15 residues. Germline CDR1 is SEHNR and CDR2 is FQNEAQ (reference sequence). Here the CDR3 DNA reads TGTGCCAGCACCACCGGGACCTTGAACACCGGGGAGCTGTTTTTT. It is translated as CASTTGTLNTGELFF.

The CDR3 nucleotides are TGTGCCAGTAGTATCTCACTAGTAAATGAGCAGTTCTTC. Protein product: CASSISLVNEQFF. V usage is TRBV19 and J usage is TRBJ2-1, with D possibly matching TRBD2 (5 bases). The CDR3 covers 13 residues. V dropped 3 bases and J dropped 7 bases, with 10 bases sitting between them. Germline CDR1 LNHDA, CDR2 SQIVND (reference sequence).

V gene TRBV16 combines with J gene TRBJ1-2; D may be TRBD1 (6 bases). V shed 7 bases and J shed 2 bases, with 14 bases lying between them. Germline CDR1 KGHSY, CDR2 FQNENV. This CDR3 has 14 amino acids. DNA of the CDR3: TGTGCCAGCACCCCAGGGGACGGAAACTATGGCTACACCTTC. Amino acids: CASTPGDGNYGYTF.

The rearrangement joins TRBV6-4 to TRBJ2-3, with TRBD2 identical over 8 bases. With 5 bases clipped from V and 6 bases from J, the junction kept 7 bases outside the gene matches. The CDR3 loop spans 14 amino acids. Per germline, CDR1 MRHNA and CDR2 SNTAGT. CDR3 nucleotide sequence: TGTGCCAGCAGTTCGCCCGGGGGGGGTGATACGCAGTATTTT. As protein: CASSSPGGGDTQYF.

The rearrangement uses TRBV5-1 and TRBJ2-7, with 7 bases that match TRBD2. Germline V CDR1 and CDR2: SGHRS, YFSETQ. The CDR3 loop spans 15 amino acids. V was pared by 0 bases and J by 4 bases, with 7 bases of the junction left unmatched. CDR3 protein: CASSLAATSLYEQYF. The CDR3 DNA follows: TGCGCCAGCAGCTTGGCGGCGACTAGCTTATACGAGCAGTACTTC.

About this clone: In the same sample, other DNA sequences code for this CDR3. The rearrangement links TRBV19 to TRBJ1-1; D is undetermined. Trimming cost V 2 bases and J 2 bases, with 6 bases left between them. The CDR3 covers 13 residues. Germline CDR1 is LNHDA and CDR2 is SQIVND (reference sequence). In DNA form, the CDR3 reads TGTGCCAGTAGTATAAGTGGAAACACTGAAGCTTTCTTT. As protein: CASSISGNTEAFF.

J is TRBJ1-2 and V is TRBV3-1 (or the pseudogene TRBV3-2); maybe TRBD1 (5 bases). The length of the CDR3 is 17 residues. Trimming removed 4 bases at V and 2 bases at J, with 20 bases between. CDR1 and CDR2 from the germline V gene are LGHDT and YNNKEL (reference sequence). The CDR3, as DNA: TGTGCCAGCAGCCCTAGAGCCGCCGGGACGGTGAACTATGGCTACACCTTC. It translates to CASSPRAAGTVNYGYTF.

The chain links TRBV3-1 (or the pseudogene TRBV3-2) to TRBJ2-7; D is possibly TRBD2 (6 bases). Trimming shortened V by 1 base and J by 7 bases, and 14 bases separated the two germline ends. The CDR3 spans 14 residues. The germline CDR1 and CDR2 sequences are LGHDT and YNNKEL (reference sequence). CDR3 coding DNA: TGTGCCAGCAGCCAAGGACTAGGGGTGAGGGAGCAGTACTTC. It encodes CASSQGLGVREQYF.

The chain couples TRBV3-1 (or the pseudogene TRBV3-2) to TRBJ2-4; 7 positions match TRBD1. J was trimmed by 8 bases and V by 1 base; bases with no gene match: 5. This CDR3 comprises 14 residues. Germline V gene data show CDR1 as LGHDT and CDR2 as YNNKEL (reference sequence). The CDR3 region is CASSQVGGEDIQYF. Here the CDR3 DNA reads TGTGCCAGCAGCCAAGTAGGGGGCGAAGACATTCAGTACTTC.

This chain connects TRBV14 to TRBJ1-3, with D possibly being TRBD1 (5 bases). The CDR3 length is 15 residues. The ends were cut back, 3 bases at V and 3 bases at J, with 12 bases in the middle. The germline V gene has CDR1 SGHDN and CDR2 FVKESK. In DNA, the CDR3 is TGTGCCAGCAGCCAGGGGGAGGGGCTTGGAAACACCATATATTTT. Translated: CASSQGEGLGNTIYF.

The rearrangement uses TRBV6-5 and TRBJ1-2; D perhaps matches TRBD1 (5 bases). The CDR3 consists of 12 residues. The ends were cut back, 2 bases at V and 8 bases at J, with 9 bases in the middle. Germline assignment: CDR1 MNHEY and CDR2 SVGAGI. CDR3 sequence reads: CASSYGGAGYTF. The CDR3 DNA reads TGTGCCAGCAGTTACGGGGGTGCGGGCTACACCTTC.

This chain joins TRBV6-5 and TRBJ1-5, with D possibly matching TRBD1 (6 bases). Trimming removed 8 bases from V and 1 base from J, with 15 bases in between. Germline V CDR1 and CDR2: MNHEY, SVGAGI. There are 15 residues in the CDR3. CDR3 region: CASSWGGLSNQPQHF. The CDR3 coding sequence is TGTGCCAGCTCTTGGGGGGGCCTGAGCAATCAGCCCCAGCATTTT.

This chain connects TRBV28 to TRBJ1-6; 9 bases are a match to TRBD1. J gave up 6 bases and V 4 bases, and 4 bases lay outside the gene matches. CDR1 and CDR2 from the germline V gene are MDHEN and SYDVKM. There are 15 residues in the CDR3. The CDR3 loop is CASSSGTGINSPLHF. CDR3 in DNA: TGTGCCAGCAGTTCTGGGACAGGGATTAATTCACCCCTCCACTTT.

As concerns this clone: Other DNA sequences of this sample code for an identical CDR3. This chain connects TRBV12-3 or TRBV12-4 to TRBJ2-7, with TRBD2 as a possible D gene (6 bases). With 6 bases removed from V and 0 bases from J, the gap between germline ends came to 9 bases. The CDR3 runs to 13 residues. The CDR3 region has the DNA TGTGCCAGCAGCCCCGGGGGCTCCTACGAGCAGTACTTC. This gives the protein CASSPGGSYEQYF.

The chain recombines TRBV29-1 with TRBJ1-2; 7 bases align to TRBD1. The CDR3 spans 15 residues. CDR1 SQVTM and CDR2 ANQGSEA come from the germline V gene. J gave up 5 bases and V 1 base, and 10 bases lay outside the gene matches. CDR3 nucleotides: TGCAGCGTTGAAGGGTTTGCAGGGGGAATGTATGGCTACACCTTC. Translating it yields CSVEGFAGGMYGYTF.

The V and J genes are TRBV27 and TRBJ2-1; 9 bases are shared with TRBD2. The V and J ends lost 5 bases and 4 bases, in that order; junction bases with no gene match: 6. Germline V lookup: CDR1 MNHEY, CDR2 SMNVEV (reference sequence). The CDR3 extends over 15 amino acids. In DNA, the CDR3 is TGTGCCAGCAGTGAATCTAGCGGGACTTACAATGAGCAGTTCTTC. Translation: CASSESSGTYNEQFF.

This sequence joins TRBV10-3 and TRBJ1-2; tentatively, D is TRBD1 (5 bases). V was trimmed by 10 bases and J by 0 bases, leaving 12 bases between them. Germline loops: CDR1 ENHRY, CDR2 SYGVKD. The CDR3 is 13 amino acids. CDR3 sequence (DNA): TGTGCCACTCGGGACGGGACTAACTATGGCTACACCTTC. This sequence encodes CATRDGTNYGYTF.

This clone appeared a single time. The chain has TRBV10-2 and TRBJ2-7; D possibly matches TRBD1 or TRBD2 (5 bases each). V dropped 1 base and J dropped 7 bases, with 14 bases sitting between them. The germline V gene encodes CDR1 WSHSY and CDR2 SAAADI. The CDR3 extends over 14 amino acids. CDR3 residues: CASSEWWGSKEQYF. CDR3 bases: TGCGCCAGCAGTGAGTGGTGGGGGTCGAAGGAGCAGTACTTC.

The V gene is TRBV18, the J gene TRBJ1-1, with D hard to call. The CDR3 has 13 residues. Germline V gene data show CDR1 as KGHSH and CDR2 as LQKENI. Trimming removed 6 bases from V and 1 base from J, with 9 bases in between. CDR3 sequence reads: CASSRTENTEAFF. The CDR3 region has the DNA TGTGCCAGCTCGCGGACTGAGAACACTGAAGCTTTCTTT. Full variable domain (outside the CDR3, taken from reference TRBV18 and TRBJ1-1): NAGVMQNPRHLVRRRGQEARLRCSPMKGHSHVYWYRQLPEEGLKFMVYLQKENIIDESGMPKERFSAEFPKEGPSILRIQQVVRGDSAAYFCASSRTENTEAFFGQGTRLTVV.

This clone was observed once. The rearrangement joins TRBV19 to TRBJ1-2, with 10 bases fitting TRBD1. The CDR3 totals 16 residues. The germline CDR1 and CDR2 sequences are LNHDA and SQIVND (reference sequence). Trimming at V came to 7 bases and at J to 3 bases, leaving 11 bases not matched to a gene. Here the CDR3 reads CASNTASGTGDYGYTF. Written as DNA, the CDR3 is TGTGCCAGTAATACCGCTTCCGGGACAGGGGACTATGGCTACACCTTC.

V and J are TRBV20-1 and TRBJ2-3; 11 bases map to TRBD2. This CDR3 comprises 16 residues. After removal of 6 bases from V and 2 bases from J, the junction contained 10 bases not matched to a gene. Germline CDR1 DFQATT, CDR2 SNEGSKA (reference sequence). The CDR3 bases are TGCAGTGCCAGTTTAGCGGGGGGGGACACCACAGATACGCAGTATTTT. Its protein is CSASLAGGDTTDTQYF.

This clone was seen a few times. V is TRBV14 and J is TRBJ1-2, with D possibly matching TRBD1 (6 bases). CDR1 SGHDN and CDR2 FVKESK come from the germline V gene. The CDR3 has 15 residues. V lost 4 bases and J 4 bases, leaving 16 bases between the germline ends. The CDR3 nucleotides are TGTGCCAGCAGCCCCACCGGGGGCAGGAGCTATGGCTACACCTTC. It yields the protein CASSPTGGRSYGYTF.

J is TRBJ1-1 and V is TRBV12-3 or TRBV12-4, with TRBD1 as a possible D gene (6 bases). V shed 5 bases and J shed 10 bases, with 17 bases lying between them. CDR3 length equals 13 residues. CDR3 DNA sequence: TGTGCCAGCAGTCTACTTGCAGGGGCCCCAGCTTTCTTT. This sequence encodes CASSLLAGAPAFF.

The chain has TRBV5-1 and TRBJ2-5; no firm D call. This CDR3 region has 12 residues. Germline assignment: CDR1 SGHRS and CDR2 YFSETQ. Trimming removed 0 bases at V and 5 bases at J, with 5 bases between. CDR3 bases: TGCGCCAGCAGCTTGGGGAAGGAGACCCAGTACTTC. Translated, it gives CASSLGKETQYF.

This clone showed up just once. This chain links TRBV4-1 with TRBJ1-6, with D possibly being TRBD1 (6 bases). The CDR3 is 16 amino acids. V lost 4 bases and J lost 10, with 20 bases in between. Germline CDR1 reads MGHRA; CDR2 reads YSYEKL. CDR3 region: CASSPSPPGGGSPLHF. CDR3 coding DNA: TGCGCCAGCAGCCCATCCCCACCGGGGGGCGGCTCACCCCTCCACTTT.

The CDR3 protein is CASSFRAGGSDTQYF. The CDR3, as DNA: TGTGCCAGCAGTTTCCGCGCGGGGGGATCAGATACGCAGTATTTT. The chain combines TRBV27 with TRBJ2-3; 8 nucleotides align to TRBD2. The germline V gene has CDR1 MNHEY and CDR2 SMNVEV (reference sequence). The CDR3 contains 15 residues. V was pared by 3 bases and J by 4 bases, with 6 bases of the junction left unmatched.

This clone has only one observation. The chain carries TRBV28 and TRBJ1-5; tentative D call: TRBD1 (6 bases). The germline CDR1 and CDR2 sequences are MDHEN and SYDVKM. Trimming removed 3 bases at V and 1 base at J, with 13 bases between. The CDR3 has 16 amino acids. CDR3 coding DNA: TGTGCCAGCAGTTTGGGGGGGGCAGGGAGCAATCAGCCCCAGCATTTT. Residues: CASSLGGAGSNQPQHF.

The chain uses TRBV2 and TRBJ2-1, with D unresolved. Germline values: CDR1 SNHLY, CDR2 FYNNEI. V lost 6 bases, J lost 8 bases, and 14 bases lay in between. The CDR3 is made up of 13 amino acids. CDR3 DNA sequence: TGTGCCAGCAGGGAAAGTAGCCTCGATGAGCAGTTCTTC. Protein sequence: CASRESSLDEQFF. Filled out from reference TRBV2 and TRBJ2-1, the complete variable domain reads EPEVTQTPSHQVTQMGQEVILRCVPISNHLYFYWYRQILGQKVEFLVSFYNNEISEKSEIFDDQFSVERPDGSNFTLKIRSTKLEDSAMYFCASRESSLDEQFFGPGTRLTVL.

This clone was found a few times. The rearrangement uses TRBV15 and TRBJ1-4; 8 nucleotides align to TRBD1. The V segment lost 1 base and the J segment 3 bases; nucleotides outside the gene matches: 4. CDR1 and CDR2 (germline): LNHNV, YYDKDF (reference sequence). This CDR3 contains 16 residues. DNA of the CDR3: TGTGCCACCAGCAGAGCCGGACAGGGATCTAATGAAAAACTGTTTTTT. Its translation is CATSRAGQGSNEKLFF.

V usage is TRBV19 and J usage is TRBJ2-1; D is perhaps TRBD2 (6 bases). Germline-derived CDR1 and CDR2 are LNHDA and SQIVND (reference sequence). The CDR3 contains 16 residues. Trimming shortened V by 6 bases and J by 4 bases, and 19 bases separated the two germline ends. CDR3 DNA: TGTGCCAGTAGATCTAGCGTATCCTATGGGTACAATGAGCAGTTCTTC. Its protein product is CASRSSVSYGYNEQFF.